A selection of T cell receptor beta chains follows, all from one sample in a study of cytomegalovirus exposure and HLA in healthy donors. Data came from immunoSEQ multiplex PCR; TCRdb stores just in-frame clones and leaves some out. This sample carries 150,000 to 200,000 clones, 75% to 85% of them seen once, and the ten largest clones take less than 2.5%. The source material was PBMCs. These receptors were obtained from a woman in her fifties or sixties in good health and CMV-seronegative. The CDR3 runs from the conserved cysteine through the conserved F or W. Fields, in order: clone size, D gene, V gene, J gene, CDR3 DNA, CDR3 protein. The D gene is left open where the match is weak. Size is stated for part of the rows, as once, few or many counts, or as a class when the clone is expanded.

size: .
D: TRBD2
V: TRBV5-5
J: TRBJ2-7
DNA: TGTGCCAGCAGCCCGACTAGCTCTTTCCACGAGCAGTACTTC
CDR3: CASSPTSSFHEQYF

size: few
D: TRBD2
V: TRBV5-5
J: TRBJ2-3
DNA: TGTGCCAGCAGCTTCCACCCGGCTAGCGGGAGTGGTGGCACAGATACGCAGTATTTT
CDR3: CASSFHPASGSGGTDTQYF

size: .
D: .
V: TRBV10-3
J: TRBJ2-4
DNA: TGTGCCATCAGTGAGTCTGGAGTTGAAAACATTCAGTACTTC
CDR3: CAISESGVENIQYF

size: once
D: .
V: TRBV9
J: TRBJ1-2
DNA: TGTGCCAGCGGCGTAGCCCCATACGGAGGGAACTATGGCTACACCTTC
CDR3: CASGVAPYGGNYGYTF

size: .
D: .
V: TRBV5-1
J: TRBJ1-3
DNA: TGCGCCAGCAGCTTTGGGGCGATTATCTCTGGAAACACCATATATTTT
CDR3: CASSFGAIISGNTIYF

size: .
D: TRBD1
V: TRBV18
J: TRBJ1-1
DNA: TGTGCCAGCTCACCGTTCCGGGGACAGGGAAACACTGAAGCTTTCTTT
CDR3: CASSPFRGQGNTEAFF

size: once
D: .
V: TRBV28
J: TRBJ1-5
DNA: TGTGCCAGCAGTTTGACGGCAGGGCTACAGTCCCAGCATTTT
CDR3: CASSLTAGLQSQHF

size: .
D: .
V: TRBV14
J: TRBJ1-1
DNA: TGTGCCAGCAGCCAAGGCGGCTTCACTGAAGCTTTCTTT
CDR3: CASSQGGFTEAFF

size: .
D: TRBD1
V: TRBV6-5
J: TRBJ1-6
DNA: TGTGCCAGCAGTTCCCAGGACAGGGGTAATTCACCCCTCCACTTT
CDR3: CASSSQDRGNSPLHF

size: .
D: TRBD2
V: TRBV7-9
J: TRBJ2-1
DNA: TGTGCCAGCAGCTTCTCTAGCGGGATTCACCCCTACAATGAGCAGTTCTTC
CDR3: CASSFSSGIHPYNEQFF

size: .
D: TRBD1
V: TRBV7-2
J: TRBJ2-3
DNA: TGTGCCAGCAGCTTCGACAGGGTTCGAGATACGCAGTATTTT
CDR3: CASSFDRVRDTQYF

size: .
D: .
V: TRBV28
J: TRBJ2-1
DNA: TGTGCCAGCAGTTCGTTAGGTGAGGCTAACAATGAGCAGTTCTTC
CDR3: CASSSLGEANNEQFF

size: .
D: .
V: TRBV27
J: TRBJ2-4
DNA: TGTGCCAGCAGTCCGAATTTCCATGCGGGAAACATTCAGTACTTC
CDR3: CASSPNFHAGNIQYF

size: .
D: .
V: TRBV11-2
J: TRBJ2-1
DNA: TGTGCCAGCAGGGCCTTGGACTTAGCAGGGGTCAATGAGCAGTTCTTC
CDR3: CASRALDLAGVNEQFF

size: .
D: TRBD2
V: TRBV7-2
J: TRBJ2-5
DNA: TGTGCCAGCGGCGGGCTAGCGGGATCAGGGGAGACCCAGTACTTC
CDR3: CASGGLAGSGETQYF

size: .
D: TRBD2
V: TRBV10-3
J: TRBJ2-2
DNA: TGTGCCATCAGACGGGGTAGCGGGATGCGAACCGGGGAGCTGTTTTTT
CDR3: CAIRRGSGMRTGELFF

size: once
D: .
V: TRBV5-1
J: TRBJ1-3
DNA: TGCGCCAGCAGCTTCGGGGGGCACGGAGTGGTACTTACTGGAAACACCATATATTTT
CDR3: CASSFGGHGVVLTGNTIYF

size: .
D: TRBD1
V: TRBV5-8
J: TRBJ2-3
DNA: TGTGCCAGCAGCTTGGGAGACAGGGGGTCTCGGAATACGCAGTATTTT
CDR3: CASSLGDRGSRNTQYF

size: .
D: TRBD2
V: TRBV7-9
J: TRBJ2-7
DNA: TGTGCCAGCAGCTTGGGACTAGCGGGAGGAATAGGGGAGCAGTACTTC
CDR3: CASSLGLAGGIGEQYF

size: few
D: .
V: TRBV7-2
J: TRBJ2-3
DNA: TGTGCCAGCAGCACCCGTCAGGAAGGCCCAGATACGCAGTATTTT
CDR3: CASSTRQEGPDTQYF

size: .
D: TRBD2
V: TRBV27
J: TRBJ2-1
DNA: TGTGCCAGCAGTATACCGGGACTACTATACAATGAGCAGTTCTTC
CDR3: CASSIPGLLYNEQFF

size: .
D: TRBD2
V: TRBV18
J: TRBJ2-7
DNA: TGTGCCAGCTCACCTAGCGGGAGTTACGAGCAGTACTTC
CDR3: CASSPSGSYEQYF

size: .
D: TRBD1
V: TRBV19
J: TRBJ1-5
DNA: TGTGCCAGTAGTATACAGACAGGGGGCGGCAATCAGCCCCAGCATTTT
CDR3: CASSIQTGGGNQPQHF

size: .
D: TRBD1
V: TRBV7-2
J: TRBJ1-5
DNA: TGTGCCAGCAGCTTTTTGTCAGGGGGGCAGCCCCAGCATTTT
CDR3: CASSFLSGGQPQHF

size: few
D: TRBD1
V: TRBV6-5
J: TRBJ1-5
DNA: TGTGCCAGCAGTTACTCCGGGACAGGGAAGAATCAGCCCCAGCATTTT
CDR3: CASSYSGTGKNQPQHF

size: once
D: .
V: TRBV30
J: TRBJ2-3
DNA: TGTGCCTGGAGGCCCCCCGGGAGACGAGATACGCAGTATTTT
CDR3: CAWRPPGRRDTQYF

size: .
D: .
V: TRBV27
J: TRBJ1-5
DNA: TGTGCCAGCAGTCCACGGCCCCCCGTAGGGGGTGAACAGCCCCAGCATTTT
CDR3: CASSPRPPVGGEQPQHF

size: .
D: .
V: TRBV4-2
J: TRBJ2-5
DNA: TGTGCCAGCAGCCAAGATAGGGGGGAGACCCAGTACTTC
CDR3: CASSQDRGETQYF

size: .
D: TRBD2
V: TRBV5-4
J: TRBJ2-7
DNA: TGTGCCAGCAGCTCCGGACTAGCGGCTGGGCCCTACGAGCAGTACTTC
CDR3: CASSSGLAAGPYEQYF

size: .
D: .
V: TRBV5-8
J: TRBJ2-7
DNA: TGTGCCAGCAGCGTCGGGACAGCGGGCCTCGAGCAGTACTTC
CDR3: CASSVGTAGLEQYF

size: .
D: TRBD1
V: TRBV27
J: TRBJ1-2
DNA: TGTGCCAGCAGCACAGGGGGCGCGACAAGTGGCTACACCTTC
CDR3: CASSTGGATSGYTF

size: once
D: TRBD1
V: TRBV6-1
J: TRBJ2-7
DNA: TGTGCCAGCAGTACCGGGACAGTACTACAAGAGCAGTACTTC
CDR3: CASSTGTVLQEQYF

size: .
D: TRBD2
V: TRBV19
J: TRBJ2-1
DNA: TGTGCCAGTAGTAGTTTGGGACTAGCCCCCAATGAGCAGTTCTTC
CDR3: CASSSLGLAPNEQFF

size: .
D: .
V: TRBV11-2
J: TRBJ2-5
DNA: TGTGCCAGCATGGGAGGATTGGAGACCCAGTACTTC
CDR3: CASMGGLETQYF

size: .
D: .
V: TRBV27
J: TRBJ1-1
DNA: TGTGCCAGCAGTTTATCTGCAGGGTTGGGCGATGAAGCTTTCTTT
CDR3: CASSLSAGLGDEAFF

size: once
D: .
V: TRBV27
J: TRBJ2-3
DNA: TGTGCCAGCAGTTTTTTACCCGGACTTTCCACAGATACGCAGTATTTT
CDR3: CASSFLPGLSTDTQYF

size: once
D: TRBD1
V: TRBV19
J: TRBJ2-1
DNA: TGTGCCAGTAGTATAGAAACAGGGGGTTCCTACAATGAGCAGTTCTTC
CDR3: CASSIETGGSYNEQFF